Shown below are 29 T cell receptor beta chains from a single sample sequenced in a study of T cells after yellow fever vaccination. TCRdb processed the 5' RACE reads anew with MiXCR; each CDR3 protein has one entry. The sample consists of approximately 250,000 distinct CDR3 sequences, about 3.9% of them appearing once. Sample: PBMCs, taken 15 days after the yellow fever booster vaccination. These receptors originate from a young man who received the YFV17D yellow fever vaccine.

This clonotype was picked up many times. V is TRBV6-5 and J is TRBJ2-3; 13 bases align to TRBD2. The J segment lost 3 bases and the V segment lost 7 bases, leaving 16 bases of the junction unmatched. This CDR3 contains 19 residues. Looked up from germline, CDR1 is MNHEY and CDR2 is SVGAGI. This CDR3 is CASKRSGLAGARLTDTQYF. Written as DNA, the CDR3 is TGTGCCAGCAAACGAAGTGGACTAGCGGGGGCGAGGCTTACAGATACGCAGTATTTT.

This clonotype was observed at least ten times. V usage is TRBV7-2 and J usage is TRBJ2-7; 9 nucleotides match TRBD2. V dropped 5 bases and J dropped 2; count of bases not matched to a gene: 16. Looked up from germline, CDR1 is SGHTA and CDR2 is FQGNSA. The CDR3 runs 18 residues. Here the CDR3 DNA reads TGTGCCAGCAGCCCCCAGGGTTTGGGCGGGGGGGCCCCCTACGAGCAGTACTTC. The encoded protein is CASSPQGLGGGAPYEQYF.

This clonotype was found many times. The rearrangement links TRBV6-5 to TRBJ2-7; tentative D call: TRBD1 (5 bases). Trimming stripped 5 bases from V and 7 bases from J, with 15 bases between. Looked up from germline, CDR1 is MNHEY and CDR2 is SVGAGI. The length of the CDR3 is 13 residues. The CDR3, as DNA: TGTGCCAGCAGTCGTGACAGCCCCTCTGAGCAGTACTTC. Protein product: CASSRDSPSEQYF.

Many counts were recorded for this clonotype. The chain carries TRBV5-6 and TRBJ1-2; D gene unclear. Germline assignment: CDR1 SGHDT and CDR2 YYEEEE. V lost 6 bases and J lost 4, with 13 bases in between. CDR3 size: 13 residues. CDR3: CASTLPGVYGYTF. CDR3 DNA sequence: TGTGCCAGCACCCTCCCGGGCGTCTATGGCTACACCTTC.

This clonotype has only a few counts. The chain combines TRBV10-3 with TRBJ1-5, with D hard to call. The germline gives CDR1 ENHRY, CDR2 SYGVKD. CDR3 length: 11 amino acids. V lost 11 bases and J lost 5, with 10 bases in between. CDR3 in DNA: TGTGCCCTCGATGGAGATCAGCCCCAGCATTTT. Translating it yields CALDGDQPQHF.

This clonotype was observed at least ten times. V usage is TRBV3-1 and J usage is TRBJ1-1; D is ambiguous. Germline V gene data show CDR1 as LGHDT and CDR2 as YNNKEL (reference sequence). This CDR3 spans 13 amino acids. Trimming took off 7 bases at V and 1 base at J, with 10 bases between the two ends. DNA for the CDR3: TGTGCCAGCACCCACAGCCCGAACACTGAAGCTTTCTTT. Its translation is CASTHSPNTEAFF.

This clonotype was detected ten times or more. The chain is built from TRBV20-1 and TRBJ1-4; D not certain. The ends were cut back, 8 bases at V and 7 bases at J, with 14 bases in the middle. The CDR3 loop spans 12 amino acids. Germline-derived CDR1 and CDR2 are DFQATT and SNEGSKA (reference sequence). CDR3 amino acids: CSPFRLSEKLFF. The CDR3 DNA sequence: TGCAGTCCTTTCAGGCTGAGTGAAAAACTGTTTTTT.

There are many counts of this clonotype. V gene TRBV29-1 combines with J gene TRBJ1-1; 8 nucleotides align to TRBD1. The junction had 9 bases not matched to a gene; V was cut back by 2 bases and J by 4 bases. Per the germline V gene, CDR1 is SQVTM and CDR2 is ANQGSEA. The CDR3 contains 15 residues. The CDR3 DNA reads TGCAGCGTTGAACCCGCTGGACAGGGTGGCACTGAAGCTTTCTTT. Its protein is CSVEPAGQGGTEAFF.

This clonotype was observed a handful of times. The chain couples TRBV12-3 or TRBV12-4 to TRBJ2-1, with no clear D. V was cut by 8 bases and J by 2 bases, with 10 bases left in between. The CDR3 is 13 residues long. As DNA, the CDR3 is TGTGCCAGCGGCCTCCAAACCTACAATGAGCAGTTCTTC. It encodes CASGLQTYNEQFF.

This clonotype was counted at least ten times. The chain has TRBV7-9 and TRBJ1-4; D gene ambiguous. From germline, CDR1 is SEHNR and CDR2 FQNEAQ (reference sequence). V lost 3 bases and J lost 5, with 10 bases in between. The CDR3 is 14 residues long. The CDR3 loop reads CASSFTSVNEKLFF. DNA for the CDR3: TGTGCCAGCAGCTTCACCAGCGTGAATGAAAAACTGTTTTTT.

The table lists this clonotype with many counts. The chain carries TRBV20-1 and TRBJ2-1; a possible D gene is TRBD2 (7 bases). Trimming left V 3 bases short and J 1 base short, with 16 bases between. The CDR3 is 16 amino acids. Germline V gene lookup returns CDR1 DFQATT and CDR2 SNEGSKA (reference sequence). CDR3 DNA sequence: TGCAGTGCTAGTCCTAGGGGGGGCCGGTCCTACAATGAGCAGTTCTTC. This translates into CSASPRGGRSYNEQFF.

This clonotype has a count of ten or more. J is TRBJ1-6 and V is TRBV4-3; D gene uncertain. The germline CDR1 and CDR2 sequences are LGHNA and YSLEER. The CDR3 extends over 16 amino acids. Trimming left V 3 bases short and J 4 bases short, with 13 bases between. Written as DNA, the CDR3 is TGCGCCAGCAGCCAGGGGAGTGGAGGGTATAATTCACCCCTCCACTTT. Encoded protein: CASSQGSGGYNSPLHF.

There are many counts of this clonotype. The V gene is TRBV5-1, the J gene TRBJ2-1; 9 bases fit TRBD2. V trimming: 1 base; J trimming: 4 bases; junction bases outside the gene matches: 6. The CDR3 loop spans 16 amino acids. Germline V gene lookup returns CDR1 SGHRS and CDR2 YFSETQ. The CDR3 reads CASSLRASGVYNEQFF. CDR3 DNA sequence: TGCGCCAGCAGCTTGAGGGCTAGCGGGGTATACAATGAGCAGTTCTTC.

This clonotype has a count of ten or more. The chain recombines TRBV20-1 with TRBJ2-1; possibly TRBD2 for D (7 bases). This CDR3 spans 15 amino acids. CDR1 is DFQATT, CDR2 SNEGSKA, per germline (reference sequence). Trimming stripped 3 bases from V and 6 bases from J, with 18 bases between. CDR3 amino acids: CSARKTGGLINEQFF. CDR3 sequence (DNA): TGCAGTGCTAGGAAAACGGGGGGCCTCATCAATGAGCAGTTCTTC.

This clonotype showed up many times. The chain has TRBV12-3 or TRBV12-4 and TRBJ2-7; 8 positions match TRBD2. The CDR3 sequence is 13 residues long. With V trimmed by 3 bases and J by 7 bases, 5 bases remained unmatched. CDR3 amino acids: CASSFTERGEQYF. CDR3 sequence (DNA): TGTGCCAGCAGTTTTACCGAGCGGGGGGAGCAGTACTTC.

This clonotype was seen at least ten times. This chain joins TRBV7-6 and TRBJ2-7, with 12 bases aligning to TRBD1. V was clipped by 5 bases and J by 6 bases; unmatched bases: 5. The CDR3 consists of 14 residues. Germline V gene data show CDR1 as SGHVS and CDR2 as FNYEAQ. CDR3 nucleotides: TGTGCCAGCAGCCCGGGACAGGGGGCAGGCGAGCAGTACTTC. Amino acids: CASSPGQGAGEQYF.

There are many counts of this clonotype. This chain joins TRBV6-6 and TRBJ2-3; D gene unclear. V was shortened by 2 bases and J by 4 bases, with 10 bases between the two germline ends. The CDR3 runs to 14 residues. Germline V CDR1 and CDR2: MNHNY, SVGAGI (reference sequence). The CDR3 spells CASSYTQFADTQYF. The CDR3, as DNA: TGTGCCAGCAGTTACACGCAGTTTGCAGATACGCAGTATTTT.

This clonotype has at least ten counts. V usage is TRBV7-6 and J usage is TRBJ2-1; D may be TRBD2 (6 bases). Germline CDR1 is SGHVS and CDR2 is FNYEAQ. The CDR3 has 15 residues. Between the trimmed V and J ends, which lost 0 bases and 4 bases, there was a span of 10 bases. The CDR3: CASSLATRPYNEQFF. The CDR3 DNA is TGTGCCAGCAGCTTAGCGACTAGGCCGTACAATGAGCAGTTCTTC.

With respect to this clonotype: This clone may be a read error of a much larger clone one base away. The chain uses TRBV2 and TRBJ1-1; a weak D match, TRBD1 (6 bases). Per germline, CDR1 SNHLY and CDR2 FYNNEI. The CDR3 is 16 amino acids. CDR3 nucleotide sequence: TGTGCCAGCAGTGATTGGCAGGGGTCACCGAACTCTGAAGCTTTCTTT. Its protein product is CASSDWQGSPNSEAFF.

Note on this clonotype: A much larger clone is a single base away; this may be a read error. The chain is built from TRBV7-8 and TRBJ2-2; no clear D. Germline V gene sequence: CDR1 SGHVS, CDR2 FQNEAQ. There are 12 residues in the CDR3. V lost 5 bases and J lost 3, with 4 bases in between. The CDR3 bases are TGTGCCAGCAGCCCGGACACCGGGGAGCTGTTTTTT. As protein: CASSPDTGELFF.

This clonotype was found many times. The CDR3 loop is CASSMTSIETQYF. Written as DNA, the CDR3 is TGTGCCAGCAGCATGACTAGTATAGAGACCCAGTACTTC. V gene TRBV5-6 combines with J gene TRBJ2-5; possible D gene TRBD2, 6 bases. The CDR3 length is 13 residues. Germline CDR1 is SGHDT and CDR2 is YYEEEE. V lost 4 bases and J lost 4, with 11 bases in between.

This clonotype was observed at least ten times. This CDR3 reads CSAWTGMRKTQYF. The DNA for the CDR3 is TGCAGTGCCTGGACAGGGATGAGGAAGACCCAGTACTTC. The gene calls are TRBV20-1 and TRBJ2-5; 8 bases are shared with TRBD1. CDR3 size: 13 residues. The germline V gene encodes CDR1 DFQATT and CDR2 SNEGSKA (reference sequence). J lost 6 bases, V lost 6 bases, and 9 bases had no gene match.

This clonotype has ten or more counts. This chain connects TRBV28 to TRBJ2-3; D ambiguous. Per the germline V gene, CDR1 is MDHEN and CDR2 is SYDVKM. With 2 bases removed from V and 5 bases from J, the gap between germline ends came to 11 bases. This CDR3 comprises 14 residues. CDR3 nucleotide sequence: TGTGCCAGCAGTTTAATTGCGGTGGTAGATACGCAGTATTTT. Amino acid sequence: CASSLIAVVDTQYF.

This clonotype was recorded at least ten times. CDR3 amino acids: CSSATTRSSGANVLTF. The CDR3 bases are TGCAGTTCGGCAACTACCCGATCCTCTGGGGCCAACGTCCTGACTTTC. The V and J genes are TRBV20-1 and TRBJ2-6; D gene unclear. With 8 bases removed from V and 0 bases from J, the gap between germline ends came to 17 bases. The CDR3 loop spans 16 amino acids. Germline lookup yields CDR1 DFQATT and CDR2 SNEGSKA (reference sequence).

This clonotype was picked up many times. The V gene is TRBV7-9, the J gene TRBJ2-1; a possible D gene is TRBD2 (5 bases). V dropped 2 bases and J dropped 1 base, with 9 bases sitting between them. Germline V gives CDR1 SEHNR, CDR2 FQNEAQ (reference sequence). This CDR3 region has 15 residues. The CDR3 nucleotides are TGTGCCAGCAGCTTATCCGCGGGTTCCTACAATGAGCAGTTCTTC. This gives the protein CASSLSAGSYNEQFF.

There are many counts of this clonotype. CDR3 protein: CASSQETGLSYNSPLHF. The CDR3 DNA is TGTGCCAGCAGCCAAGAAACGGGCCTCTCCTATAATTCACCCCTCCACTTT. V gene TRBV3-1 combines with J gene TRBJ1-6; no clear D. Germline assignment: CDR1 LGHDT and CDR2 YNNKEL (reference sequence). The CDR3 extends over 17 amino acids. Trimming took 0 bases from V and 0 from J, leaving 9 bases between them.

This clonotype has at least ten counts. This rearrangement joins TRBV6-2 or TRBV6-3 to TRBJ1-5; perhaps TRBD1 as D (5 bases). Germline loops: CDR1 MNHEY, CDR2 SVGEGT. The V and J ends lost 2 bases and 6 bases respectively, with 11 bases between them. The length of the CDR3 is 14 residues. DNA for the CDR3: TGTGCCAGCAGTTACCGCGGCAGGGTTCAGCCCCAGCATTTT. It encodes CASSYRGRVQPQHF.

This clonotype was seen ten or more times. One end of the junction is discordant with germline, which a read error may explain. V and J are TRBV12-3 or TRBV12-4 and TRBJ1-5; D unclear. The CDR3 length is 16 residues. The CDR3 nucleotides read TGTGCCAGCAGTCCTTTTGAGAGGAGAAGCAACCAGCCCCAGCATTTT. It codes for CASSPFERRSNQPQHF.

This clonotype was seen ten or more times. The rearrangement uses TRBV20-1 and TRBJ1-2; D gene ambiguous. CDR3 length equals 14 residues. Trimming removed 1 base from V and 2 bases from J, with 11 bases in between. Germline lookup yields CDR1 DFQATT and CDR2 SNEGSKA (reference sequence). CDR3 in amino acids: CSARVGIGNYGYTF. In DNA, the CDR3 is TGCAGTGCTAGAGTAGGGATAGGCAACTATGGCTACACCTTC.